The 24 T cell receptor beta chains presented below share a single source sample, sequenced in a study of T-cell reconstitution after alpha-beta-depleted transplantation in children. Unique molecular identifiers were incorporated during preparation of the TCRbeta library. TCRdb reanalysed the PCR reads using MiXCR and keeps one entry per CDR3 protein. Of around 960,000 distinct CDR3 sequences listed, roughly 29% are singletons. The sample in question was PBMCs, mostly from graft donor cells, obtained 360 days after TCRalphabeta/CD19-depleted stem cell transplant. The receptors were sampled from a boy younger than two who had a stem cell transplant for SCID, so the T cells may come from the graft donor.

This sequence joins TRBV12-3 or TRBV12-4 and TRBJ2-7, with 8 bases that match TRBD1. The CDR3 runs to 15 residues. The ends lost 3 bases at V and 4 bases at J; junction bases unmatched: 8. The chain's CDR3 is CASSFSQGAIYEQYF. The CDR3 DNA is TGTGCCAGCAGTTTCTCCCAGGGGGCTATATACGAGCAGTACTTC.

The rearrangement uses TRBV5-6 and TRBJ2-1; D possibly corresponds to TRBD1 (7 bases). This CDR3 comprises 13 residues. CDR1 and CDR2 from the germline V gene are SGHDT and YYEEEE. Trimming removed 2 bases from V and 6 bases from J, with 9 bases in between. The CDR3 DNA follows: TGTGCCAGCAGCTTCCAGGGGGGCAATGAGCAGTTCTTC. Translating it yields CASSFQGGNEQFF. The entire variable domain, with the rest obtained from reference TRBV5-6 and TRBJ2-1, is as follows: DAGVTQSPTHLIKTRGQQVTLRCSPKSGHDTVSWYQQALGQGPQFIFQYYEEEERQRGNFPDRFSGHQFPNYSSELNVNALLLGDSALYLCASSFQGGNEQFFGPGTRLTVL.

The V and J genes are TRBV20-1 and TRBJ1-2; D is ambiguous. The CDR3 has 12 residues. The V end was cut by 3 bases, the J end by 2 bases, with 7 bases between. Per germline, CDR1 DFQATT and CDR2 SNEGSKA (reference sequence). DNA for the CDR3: TGCAGTGCTAGTCCATTAAACTATGGCTACACCTTC. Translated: CSASPLNYGYTF.

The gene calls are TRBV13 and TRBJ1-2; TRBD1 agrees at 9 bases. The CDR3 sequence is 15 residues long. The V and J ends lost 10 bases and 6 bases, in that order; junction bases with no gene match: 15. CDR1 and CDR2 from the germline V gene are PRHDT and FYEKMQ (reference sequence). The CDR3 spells CATVGTGTPGDGYTF. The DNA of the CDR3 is TGTGCCACCGTGGGGACAGGGACGCCGGGAGATGGCTACACCTTC.

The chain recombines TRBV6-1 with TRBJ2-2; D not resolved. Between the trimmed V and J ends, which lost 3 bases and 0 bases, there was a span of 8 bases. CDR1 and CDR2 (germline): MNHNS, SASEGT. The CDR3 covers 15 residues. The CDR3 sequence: CASSEMTPNTGELFF. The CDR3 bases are TGTGCCAGCAGTGAGATGACACCGAACACCGGGGAGCTGTTTTTT.

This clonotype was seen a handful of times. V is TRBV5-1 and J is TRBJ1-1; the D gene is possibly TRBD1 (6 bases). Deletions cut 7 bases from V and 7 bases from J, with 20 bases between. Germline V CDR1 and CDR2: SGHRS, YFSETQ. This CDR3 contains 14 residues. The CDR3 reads CASSRGGGEDEAFF. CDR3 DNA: TGCGCCAGCTCCAGAGGGGGGGGCGAAGATGAAGCTTTCTTT.

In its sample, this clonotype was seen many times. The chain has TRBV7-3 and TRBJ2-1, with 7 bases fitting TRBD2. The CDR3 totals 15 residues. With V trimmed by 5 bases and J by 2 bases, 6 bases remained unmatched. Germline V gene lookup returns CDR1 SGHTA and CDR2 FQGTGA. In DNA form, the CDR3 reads TGTGCCAGCAGCACCTCGAGCGGGGCCTACAATGAGCAGTTCTTC. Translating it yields CASSTSSGAYNEQFF.

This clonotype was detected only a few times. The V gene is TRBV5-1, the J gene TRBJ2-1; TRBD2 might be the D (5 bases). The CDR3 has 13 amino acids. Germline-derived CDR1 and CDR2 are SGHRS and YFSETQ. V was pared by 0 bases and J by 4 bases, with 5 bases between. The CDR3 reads CASSLGEYNEQFF. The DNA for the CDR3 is TGCGCCAGCAGCTTGGGGGAGTACAATGAGCAGTTCTTC.

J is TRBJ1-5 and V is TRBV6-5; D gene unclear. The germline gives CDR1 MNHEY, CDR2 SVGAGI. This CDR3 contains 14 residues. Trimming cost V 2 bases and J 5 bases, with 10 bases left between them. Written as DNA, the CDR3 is TGTGCCAGCAGTTACGGCGGACGAGATCAGCCCCAGCATTTT. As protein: CASSYGGRDQPQHF.

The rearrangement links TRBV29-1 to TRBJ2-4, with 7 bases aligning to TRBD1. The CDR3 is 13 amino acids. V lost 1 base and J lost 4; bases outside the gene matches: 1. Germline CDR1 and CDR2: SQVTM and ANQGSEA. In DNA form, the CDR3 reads TGCAGCGTTGAAGGGGACAGAAAAAACATTCAGTACTTC. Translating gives CSVEGDRKNIQYF.

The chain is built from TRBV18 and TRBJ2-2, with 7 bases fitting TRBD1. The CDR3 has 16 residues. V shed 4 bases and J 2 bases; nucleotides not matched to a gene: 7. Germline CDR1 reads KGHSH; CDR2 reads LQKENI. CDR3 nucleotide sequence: TGTGCCAGCTCACTACTGGGACAGATCAACACCGGGGAGCTGTTTTTT. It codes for CASSLLGQINTGELFF.

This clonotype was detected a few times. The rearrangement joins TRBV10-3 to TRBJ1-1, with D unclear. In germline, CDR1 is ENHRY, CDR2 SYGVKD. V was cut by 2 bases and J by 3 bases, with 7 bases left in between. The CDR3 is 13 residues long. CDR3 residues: CAISEREYTEAFF. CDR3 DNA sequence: TGTGCCATCAGTGAGCGGGAGTACACTGAAGCTTTCTTT.

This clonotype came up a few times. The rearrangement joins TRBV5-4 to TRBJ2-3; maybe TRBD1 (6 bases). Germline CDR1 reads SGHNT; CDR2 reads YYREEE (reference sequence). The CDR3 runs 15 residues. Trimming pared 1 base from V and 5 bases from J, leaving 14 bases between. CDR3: CASSLSVGAGDTQYF. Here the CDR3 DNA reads TGTGCCAGCAGCTTGAGTGTGGGGGCAGGAGATACGCAGTATTTT.

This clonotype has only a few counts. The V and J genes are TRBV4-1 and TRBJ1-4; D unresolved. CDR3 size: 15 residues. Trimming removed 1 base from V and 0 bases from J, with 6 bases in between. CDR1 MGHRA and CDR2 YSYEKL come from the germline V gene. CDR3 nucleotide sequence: TGCGCCAGCAGCCAAGTACACGCAACTAATGAAAAACTGTTTTTT. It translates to CASSQVHATNEKLFF.

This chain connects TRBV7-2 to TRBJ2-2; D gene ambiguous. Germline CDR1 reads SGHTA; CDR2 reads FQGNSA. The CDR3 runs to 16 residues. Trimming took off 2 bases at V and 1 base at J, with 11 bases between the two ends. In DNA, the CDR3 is TGTGCCAGCAGCTTAAGCAGCAGACTGAACACCGGGGAGCTGTTTTTT. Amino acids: CASSLSSRLNTGELFF.

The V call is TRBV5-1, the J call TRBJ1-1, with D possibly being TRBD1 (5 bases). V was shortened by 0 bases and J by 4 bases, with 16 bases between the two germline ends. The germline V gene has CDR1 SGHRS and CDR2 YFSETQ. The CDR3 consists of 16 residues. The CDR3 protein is CASSLGVAGRGTEAFF. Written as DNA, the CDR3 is TGCGCCAGCAGCTTGGGAGTTGCGGGGCGGGGCACTGAAGCTTTCTTT.

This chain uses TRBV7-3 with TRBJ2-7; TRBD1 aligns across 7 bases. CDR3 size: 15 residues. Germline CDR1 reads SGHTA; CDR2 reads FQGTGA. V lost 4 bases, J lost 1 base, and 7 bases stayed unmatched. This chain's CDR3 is CASSYLTGVSYEQYF. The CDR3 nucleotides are TGTGCCAGCAGCTATCTTACAGGGGTATCCTACGAGCAGTACTTC.

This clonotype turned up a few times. In DNA, the CDR3 is TGTGCCAGCAGTACGAGGGGGCGCACAGATACGCAGTATTTT. This sequence encodes CASSTRGRTDTQYF. The chain has TRBV2 and TRBJ2-3, with 7 bases that match TRBD1. Per the germline V gene, CDR1 is SNHLY and CDR2 is FYNNEI. The CDR3 is 14 residues long. J gave up 1 base and V 5 bases, and 3 bases lay outside the gene matches.

The CDR3 here is CSVESGRGPQHF. The CDR3 nucleotides read TGCAGCGTTGAATCAGGGAGAGGGCCCCAGCATTTT. The chain recombines TRBV29-1 with TRBJ1-5; TRBD1 might be the D (5 bases). Trimming stripped 2 bases from V and 9 bases from J, with 11 bases between. The V gene's germline CDR1 is SQVTM and CDR2 ANQGSEA. The CDR3 extends over 12 amino acids. The full variable domain, rest sourced from reference TRBV29-1 and TRBJ1-5, is SAVISQKPSRDICQRGTSLTIQCQVDSQVTMMFWYRQQPGQSLTLIATANQGSEATYESGFVIDKFPISRPNLTFSTLTVSNMSPEDSSIYLCSVESGRGPQHFGDGTRLSIL.

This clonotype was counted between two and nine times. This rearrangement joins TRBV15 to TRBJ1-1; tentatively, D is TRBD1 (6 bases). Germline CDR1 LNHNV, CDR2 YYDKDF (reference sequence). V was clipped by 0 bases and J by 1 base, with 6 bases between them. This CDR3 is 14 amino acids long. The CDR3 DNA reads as TGTGCCACCAGCAGAGAGGGACAGAACACTGAAGCTTTCTTT. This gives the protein CATSREGQNTEAFF.

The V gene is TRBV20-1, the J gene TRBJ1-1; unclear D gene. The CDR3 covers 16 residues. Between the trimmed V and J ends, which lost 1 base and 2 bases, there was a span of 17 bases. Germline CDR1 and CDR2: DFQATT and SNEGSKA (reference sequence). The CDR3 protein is CSARGWGGLRNTEAFF. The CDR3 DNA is TGCAGTGCTAGAGGATGGGGTGGGCTTCGCAACACTGAAGCTTTCTTT.

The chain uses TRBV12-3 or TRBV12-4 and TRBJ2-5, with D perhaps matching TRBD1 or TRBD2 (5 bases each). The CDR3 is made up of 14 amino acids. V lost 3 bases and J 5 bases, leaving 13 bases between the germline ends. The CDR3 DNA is TGTGCCAGCAGTTTTGGCCCGAGGGGCGAGACCCAGTACTTC. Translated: CASSFGPRGETQYF.

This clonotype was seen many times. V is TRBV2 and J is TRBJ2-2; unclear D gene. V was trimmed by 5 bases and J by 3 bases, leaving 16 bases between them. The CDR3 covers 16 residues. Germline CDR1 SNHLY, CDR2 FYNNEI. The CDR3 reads CASSSIAVRDTGELFF. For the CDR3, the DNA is TGTGCCAGCAGTTCAATAGCCGTACGGGACACCGGGGAGCTGTTTTTT.

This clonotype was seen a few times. CDR3 DNA sequence: TGCGCCAGCAGCCCGGGGGGACAGAACACCGGGGAGCTGTTTTTT. This codes for CASSPGGQNTGELFF. The chain carries TRBV5-1 and TRBJ2-2, with D perhaps TRBD2 (7 bases). Germline V gene sequence: CDR1 SGHRS, CDR2 YFSETQ. The CDR3 runs 15 residues. Trimming cost V 4 bases and J 1 base, with 11 bases left between them.